This TCR beta chain came from a study of CD4 and CD8 cells across lung adenocarcinoma regions. Localized lung adenocarcinoma, a non-small cell lung cancer, affected the donors. In TCRdb, the PCR reads were re-called with MiXCR into one record per CDR3 protein. This table holds some 20,000 distinct CDR3 sequences, approximately 52% found once. Looked up from germline, CDR1 is MNHEY and CDR2 is SVGAGI. The CDR3 contains 14 residues. The gene calls are TRBV6-5 and TRBJ2-4; no clear D gene. The end of the DNA aligns better with TRBJ2-5, so the J call may be wrong. The sequencing sample was made of CD8+ T cells from the center of a lung tumor. This TCR was recovered from a female donor with lung adenocarcinoma. The CD4 and CD8 labels of this study may be unreliable. The CDR3 reads CASSYSNYGETQYF. In DNA form, the CDR3 reads TGTGCCAGCAGTTACTCGAACTACGGGGAGACCCAGTACTTC.